The T cell receptor beta chain under discussion was sequenced for a study of blood T cell repertoires in COVID-19. The wider study: Whether acute or convalescent, the COVID-19 samples came from the United States, Italy and Spain. From T cells, B-cell-depleted T cells, or PBMCs came the material, which was cDNA or gDNA.

This clone occurred once. The V gene end was trimmed by 3 bases and the J gene end by 6 bases; junction bases not matched to a gene: 3. The CDR3 is made up of 13 amino acids. The germline V gene has CDR1 MDHEN and CDR2 SYDVKM. Authors' analysis steps: Researchers report that nucleated cell counts were estimated from reference gene primer amplification. Only in-frame clones appear in the TCRdb table, and some are missing; sequencing was by immunoSEQ multiplex PCR. The D gene and trimming were derived from the DNA, and the V and J assignments and clone size from that table. Among more than 100,000 clones listed, nearly 85% were seen once.

The rearrangement uses TRBV28 and TRBJ1-1; 8 bases line up with TRBD1. The TCR originated in a human donor in a cohort sampled during active or convalescent COVID-19. The sequencing input was peripheral blood. The CDR3 is CASSLYRGAEAFF. CDR3 bases: TGTGCCAGCAGTTTGTACAGGGGGGCTGAAGCTTTCTTT.